A selection of T cell receptor beta chains follows, all from one sample in a study of shared T cell receptors in the human thymus. This table comes from immunoSEQ multiplex PCR, and its TCRdb copy is limited to in-frame clones, with some not included. Counted here are about 380,000 clones, around 95% occurring once; the ten biggest clones make up roughly 0.02%. The sample comprised thymocytes. Receptors originate from a human donor. Both conserved end residues are part of each CDR3. The D gene is left open where the match is weak. Not every row has a clone size; where given, it reads once, few, many or a size class.

D	V	J	size	DNA	CDR3
-	TRBV1	TRBJ1-5	-	TGCACCAGCAGCCACGGGACCCCAGGGCGGCAGCCCCAGCATTTT	CTSSHGTPGRQPQHF
TRBD2	TRBV7-8	TRBJ2-7	once	TGTGCCAGCAGCTTAGCGGGACTAGCTTACGAGCAGTACTTC	CASSLAGLAYEQYF
-	TRBV30	TRBJ2-2	-	TGTGCCTGGAGTCCTATGCGGGGACCGAACACCGGGGAGCTGTTTTTT	CAWSPMRGPNTGELFF
TRBD2	TRBV2	TRBJ2-1	-	TGTGCCAGCAGTGGACCGGGACTAGCGGACTACAATGAGCAGTTCTTC	CASSGPGLADYNEQFF
TRBD2	TRBV7-3	TRBJ2-1	-	TGTGCCAGCAGCCCCGGGACTAAGAGTGAGCAGTTCTTC	CASSPGTKSEQFF
-	TRBV27	TRBJ2-3	-	TGTGCCAGCAGTTTAGGAGGCACAGATACGCAGTATTTT	CASSLGGTDTQYF
-	TRBV10-1	TRBJ2-7	-	TGCGCCAGCAGTGAGGGCCCTTACTCCTACGAGCAGTACTTC	CASSEGPYSYEQYF
-	TRBV10-2	TRBJ2-7	once	TGCGCCAGCAGCCGCAACATGGATGGCCACGAGCAGTACTTC	CASSRNMDGHEQYF
TRBD2	TRBV11-2	TRBJ2-1	-	TGTGCCAGCAGCCGGGACCCGGGACTAGCGGGATCCTACAATGAGCAGTTCTTC	CASSRDPGLAGSYNEQFF
TRBD2	TRBV5-4	TRBJ2-2	-	TGTGCCAGCAGGTCAGCGGGAGGCAACACCGGGGAGCTGTTTTTT	CASRSAGGNTGELFF
TRBD1	TRBV7-8	TRBJ1-1	-	TGTGCCAGCAGCTTACAATGCCGGGACAGTAACACTGAAGCTTTCTTT	CASSLQCRDSNTEAFF
TRBD2	TRBV6-5	TRBJ2-1	-	TGTGCCAGCAGGAATAGCGGGAGCACGGATGAGCAGTTCTTC	CASRNSGSTDEQFF
TRBD2	TRBV4-1	TRBJ2-7	-	TGCGCCAGCAGCCAAGATGAGGGGCGCGGGACTAGCGGGAGTTCTGCCCACGAGCAGTACTTC	CASSQDEGRGTSGSSAHEQYF
-	TRBV5-4	TRBJ2-1	-	TGTGCCAGCAGCTGGAGGTGGAGGGAAGGCTCCTACAATGAGCAGTTCTTC	CASSWRWREGSYNEQFF
-	TRBV18	TRBJ1-1	-	TGTGCCAGCTCACCACGGGCGTCGGGGACTGAAGCTTTCTTT	CASSPRASGTEAFF
TRBD2	TRBV7-2	TRBJ2-7	-	TGTGCCAGCAGCCATAATCCGGGACTAGCGGTTCCCTACGAGCAGTACTTC	CASSHNPGLAVPYEQYF
TRBD2	TRBV9	TRBJ2-3	-	TGTGCCAGCAGCGTAGGGACTAGCGGGAGGGGAATAGATACGCAGTATTTT	CASSVGTSGRGIDTQYF
TRBD2	TRBV29-1	TRBJ2-3	-	TGCAGCGTTGCCGCTAGCGGGAGATCCCCAGATACGCAGTATTTT	CSVAASGRSPDTQYF
TRBD1	TRBV7-7	TRBJ1-2	-	TGTGCTAGCAGCTTGACAGGGACTAACTATGGCTACACCTTC	CASSLTGTNYGYTF
TRBD1	TRBV5-1	TRBJ2-7	-	TGCGCCAGCAGCGAAGACAGGGGGCGAGAGCAGTACTTC	CASSEDRGREQYF